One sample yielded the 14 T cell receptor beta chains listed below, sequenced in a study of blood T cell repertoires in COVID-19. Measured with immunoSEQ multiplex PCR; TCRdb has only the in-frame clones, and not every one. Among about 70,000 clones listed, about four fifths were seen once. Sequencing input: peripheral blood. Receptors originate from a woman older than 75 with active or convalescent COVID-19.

The CDR3 reads CASSGGSGGVNEQFF. CDR3 nucleotide sequence: TGTGCCAGCAGTGGCGGTAGCGGGGGAGTCAATGAGCAGTTCTTC. The chain uses TRBV6-4 and TRBJ2-1, with TRBD2 identical over 9 bases. The V gene end was trimmed by 4 bases and the J gene end by 6 bases; junction bases not matched to a gene: 7. This CDR3 contains 15 residues. Germline V gene sequence: CDR1 MRHNA, CDR2 SNTAGT.

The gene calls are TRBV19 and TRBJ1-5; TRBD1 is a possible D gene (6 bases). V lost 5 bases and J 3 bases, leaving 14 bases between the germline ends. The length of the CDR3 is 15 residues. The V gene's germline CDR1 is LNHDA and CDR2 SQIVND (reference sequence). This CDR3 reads CASSSGALHNQPQHF. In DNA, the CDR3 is TGTGCCAGTAGTTCAGGGGCCCTCCACAATCAGCCCCAGCATTTT.

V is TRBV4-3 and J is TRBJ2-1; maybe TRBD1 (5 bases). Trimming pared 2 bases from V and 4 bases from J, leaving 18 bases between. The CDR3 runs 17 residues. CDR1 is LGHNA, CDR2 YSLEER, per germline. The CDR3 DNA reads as TGCGCCAGCAGCCAATCCTTGATGGGGCTAGAGTACAATGAGCAGTTCTTC. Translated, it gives CASSQSLMGLEYNEQFF.

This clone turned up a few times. The CDR3 nucleotides read TGTGCCAGTAGTAACCACGGGAGGGACGGTGAAGCTTTCTTT. Translated, it gives CASSNHGRDGEAFF. The rearrangement links TRBV19 to TRBJ1-1; D is perhaps TRBD1 (5 bases). V lost 4 bases to trimming and J lost 7 bases, with 16 bases between them. The CDR3 spans 14 residues. CDR1 LNHDA and CDR2 SQIVND come from the germline V gene (reference sequence).

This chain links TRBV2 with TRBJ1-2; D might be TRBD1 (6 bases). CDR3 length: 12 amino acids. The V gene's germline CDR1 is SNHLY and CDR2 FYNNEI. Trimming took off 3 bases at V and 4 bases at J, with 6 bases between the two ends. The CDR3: CASSDRGYGYTF. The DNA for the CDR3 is TGTGCCAGCAGTGACAGGGGCTATGGCTACACCTTC.

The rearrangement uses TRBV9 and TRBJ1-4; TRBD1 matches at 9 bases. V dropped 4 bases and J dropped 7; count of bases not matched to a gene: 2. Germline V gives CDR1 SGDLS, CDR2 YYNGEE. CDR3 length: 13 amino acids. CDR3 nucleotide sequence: TGTGCCAGCAGCACGGGACAGGGTGAAAAACTGTTTTTT. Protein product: CASSTGQGEKLFF.

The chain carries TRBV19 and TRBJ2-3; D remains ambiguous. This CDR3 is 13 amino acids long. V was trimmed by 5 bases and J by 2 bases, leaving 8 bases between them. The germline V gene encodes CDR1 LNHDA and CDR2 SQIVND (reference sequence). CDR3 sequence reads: CASSFGFTDTQYF. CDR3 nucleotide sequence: TGTGCCAGTAGTTTCGGTTTCACAGATACGCAGTATTTT.

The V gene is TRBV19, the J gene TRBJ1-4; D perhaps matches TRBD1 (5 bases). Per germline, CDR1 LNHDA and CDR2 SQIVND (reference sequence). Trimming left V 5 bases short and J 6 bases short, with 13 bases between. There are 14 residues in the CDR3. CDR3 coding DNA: TGTGCCAGTAGTGACAGATTCCGGGATGAAAAACTGTTTTTT. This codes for CASSDRFRDEKLFF.

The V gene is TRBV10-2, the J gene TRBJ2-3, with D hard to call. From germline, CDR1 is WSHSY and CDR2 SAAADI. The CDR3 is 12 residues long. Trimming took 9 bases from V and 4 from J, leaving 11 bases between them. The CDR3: CASSRFADTQYF. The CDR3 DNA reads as TGCGCCAGTTCTAGATTCGCAGATACGCAGTATTTT.

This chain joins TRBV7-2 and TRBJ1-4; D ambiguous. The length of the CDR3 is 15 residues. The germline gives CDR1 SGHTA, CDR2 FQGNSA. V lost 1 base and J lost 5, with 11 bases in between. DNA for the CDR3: TGTGCCAGCAGCTTAGTCGCGGGATCAAATGAAAAACTGTTTTTT. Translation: CASSLVAGSNEKLFF. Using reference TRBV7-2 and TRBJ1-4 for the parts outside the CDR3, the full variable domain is GAGVSQSPSNKVTEKGKDVELRCDPISGHTALYWYRQSLGQGLEFLIYFQGNSAPDKSGLPSDRFSAERTGGSVSTLTIQRTQQEDSAVYLCASSLVAGSNEKLFFGSGTQLSVL.

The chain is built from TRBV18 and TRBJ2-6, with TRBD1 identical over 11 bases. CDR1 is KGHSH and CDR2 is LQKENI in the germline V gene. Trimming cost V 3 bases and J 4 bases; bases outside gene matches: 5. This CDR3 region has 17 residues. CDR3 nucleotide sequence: TGTGCCAGCTCACCTGGACAGGGGGCGCCCGGGGCCAACGTCCTGACTTTC. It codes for CASSPGQGAPGANVLTF.

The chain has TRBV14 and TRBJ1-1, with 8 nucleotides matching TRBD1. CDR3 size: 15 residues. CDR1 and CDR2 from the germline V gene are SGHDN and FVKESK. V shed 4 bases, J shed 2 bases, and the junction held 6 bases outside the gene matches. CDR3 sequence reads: CASSPVGQGNTEAFF. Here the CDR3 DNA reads TGTGCCAGCAGCCCCGTCGGACAGGGAAACACTGAAGCTTTCTTT.

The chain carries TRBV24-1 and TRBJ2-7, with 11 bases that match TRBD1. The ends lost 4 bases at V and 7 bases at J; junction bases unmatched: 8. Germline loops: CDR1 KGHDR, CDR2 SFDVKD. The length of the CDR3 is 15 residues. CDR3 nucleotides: TGTGCCACCAGTGACGCAGGACAGGGGGCCGAAGAGCAGTACTTC. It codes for CATSDAGQGAEEQYF.

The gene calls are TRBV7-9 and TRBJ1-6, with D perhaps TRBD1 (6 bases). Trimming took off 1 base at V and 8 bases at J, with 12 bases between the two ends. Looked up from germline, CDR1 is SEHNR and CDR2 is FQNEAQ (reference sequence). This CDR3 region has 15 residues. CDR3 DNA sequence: TGTGCCAGCAGCTTAGACGGGGCAGGGGATTCACCCCTCCACTTT. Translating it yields CASSLDGAGDSPLHF.